This T cell receptor (beta chain) was sequenced during a study of blood T cell repertoires in COVID-19. As for the study in general: Whether acute or convalescent, the COVID-19 samples came from the United States, Italy and Spain. Sources were T cells, B-cell-depleted T cells, or PBMCs; the material itself was cDNA or gDNA.

Participants were aged about 18 to 100 years from more than 20 US areas. CDR1 is LNHDA, CDR2 SQIVND, per germline (reference sequence). CDR3 size: 14 residues. Deletions cut 1 base from V and 7 bases from J, with 13 bases between. In the study's own analysis: Quantification of nucleated cells was approximated via reference gene primer amplification. The assay was immunoSEQ multiplex PCR, and TCRdb's table has in-frame clones only and misses some. The DNA was the basis for D and trimming; V, J and clone size are from that table. Of fewer than 400,000 clones listed, around nine tenths are singletons. V gene TRBV19 combines with J gene TRBJ1-2, with D tentatively TRBD1 (6 bases). The receptor was isolated from a woman aged 50 to 65 who had recovered from COVID-19. Sequenced input: PBMCs or T cells enriched from blood (not recorded which). The CDR3 is CASSIGAGALGYTF. The CDR3 nucleotides read TGTGCCAGTAGTATAGGGGCAGGGGCCCTTGGCTACACCTTC.